This T cell receptor beta chain came from a study of spatial heterogeneity in lung cancer. Study details: In raw reads, more than 9.5 appearances on average were recorded for each unique TCR and UMI combination.

The CDR3 length is 16 residues. Trimming took off 5 bases at V and 2 bases at J, with 17 bases between the two ends. From germline, CDR1 is SGHAT and CDR2 FQDESV (reference sequence). Time point of the sample: sample taken at primary tumor resection. Sequencing of whole RNA from tumor, nontumor lung or frozen PBMC involved no sorting. The sample holds many counts of this clonotype. What it recognizes is unknown. The study tagged each TCR cDNA molecule with a unique molecular identifier. TCRdb used MiXCR to reprocess the 5' RACE reads, holding one entry per CDR3 protein. Counted here are 30,000 to 45,000 distinct CDR3 sequences, roughly 8% occurring once; the ten biggest clones make up under 30%. Notes on the study in general: At resection, ubiquitous expanded tumor TCRs appeared in blood more than at follow-up.

This rearrangement joins TRBV11-1 to TRBJ2-3; maybe TRBD2 (5 bases). The sequence was collected from a male donor with early-stage non-small cell lung cancer. The sample consisted of PBMCs, taken at surgery. This CDR3 is CASSQMLAGNTDTQYF. DNA for the CDR3: TGTGCCAGCAGCCAAATGCTCGCGGGCAACACAGATACGCAGTATTTT. Full variable domain (outside the CDR3, taken from reference TRBV11-1 and TRBJ2-3): EAEVAQSPRYKITEKSQAVAFWCDPISGHATLYWYRQILGQGPELLVQFQDESVVDDSQLPKDRFSAERLKGVDSTLKIQPAELGDSAMYLCASSQMLAGNTDTQYFGPGTRLTVL.